Following are 28 T cell receptor beta chains from one sample sequenced in a study of spatial heterogeneity in lung cancer. TCRdb ran MiXCR on the 5' RACE reads and lists one entry per CDR3 protein. The table includes more than 95,000 distinct CDR3 sequences, 12% detected once. The time point denotes: blood at routine non-recurrence follow-up after resection. Unsorted tumor, nontumor lung tissue or cryopreserved PBMC supplied the whole RNA. Source: PBMCs, taken at follow-up. These receptors were obtained from a male donor with early-stage non-small cell lung cancer.

This clonotype was picked up a small number of times. The genes are TRBV11-2 and TRBJ1-1; D is possibly TRBD1 (6 bases). The V gene lost 2 bases and the J gene lost 5 bases, with 12 bases spanning the gap. The CDR3 is made up of 14 amino acids. The germline gives CDR1 SGHAT, CDR2 FQNNGV. CDR3 protein: CASSLMAGATEAFF. CDR3 coding DNA: TGTGCCAGCAGCTTAATGGCAGGGGCGACTGAAGCTTTCTTT.

Notes on this clonotype: At one end, the junction sequence differs from germline, possibly due to a read error. V is TRBV5-1 and J is TRBJ2-1; D possibly corresponds to TRBD2 (5 bases). Germline loops: CDR1 SGHRS, CDR2 YFSETQ. The CDR3 runs to 13 residues. CDR3 in amino acids: CASSLDGNNEQFF. CDR3 bases: TGCGCCAGTAGCTTGGACGGGAATAATGAGCAGTTCTTC.

This clonotype occurred a few times. The junction does not match germline at one end; this may be a read error. This chain joins TRBV27 and TRBJ2-1; TRBD2 matches 11 bases. CDR1 is MNHEY and CDR2 is SMNVEV in the germline V gene (reference sequence). The CDR3 totals 12 residues. The CDR3 coding sequence is TGTGCCAGCAGTTCCACTAGCGGGGGTTCCGTCTTC. Protein sequence: CASSSTSGGSVF.

This clonotype has a count of ten or more. The rearrangement uses TRBV3-1 and TRBJ1-1, with D unclear. The germline gives CDR1 LGHDT, CDR2 YNNKEL (reference sequence). Trimming removed 2 bases from V and 3 bases from J, with 4 bases in between. The CDR3 has 12 amino acids. The CDR3 region is CASSQTDTEAFF. In DNA, the CDR3 is TGTGCCAGCAGCCAAACGGACACTGAAGCTTTCTTT.

The table lists this clonotype with a few counts. This chain uses TRBV27 with TRBJ1-6; 7 positions agree with TRBD1. Germline CDR1 is MNHEY and CDR2 is SMNVEV (reference sequence). V was clipped by 5 bases and J by 9 bases; unmatched bases: 7. The CDR3 is made up of 14 amino acids. The DNA for the CDR3 is TGTGCCAGCAGTCCGACAGGGTTCTCTTCACCCCTCCACTTT. It is translated as CASSPTGFSSPLHF.

This clonotype came up a few times. The chain recombines TRBV9 with TRBJ2-3; either TRBD1 or TRBD2 may supply D (5 bases each). V lost 0 bases, J lost 2 bases, and 10 bases lay in between. The CDR3 is 15 amino acids. Germline CDR1 is SGDLS and CDR2 is YYNGEE. This CDR3 reads CASSVDGASTDTQYF. CDR3 DNA: TGTGCCAGCAGCGTAGACGGGGCGTCCACAGATACGCAGTATTTT.

In this sample, this clonotype turned up a few times. V gene TRBV6-6 combines with J gene TRBJ1-1; 9 bases line up with TRBD1. V dropped 11 bases and J dropped 5; count of bases not matched to a gene: 6. CDR3 length: 12 amino acids. The germline V gene encodes CDR1 MNHNY and CDR2 SVGAGI (reference sequence). Here the CDR3 DNA reads TGTGCCGGGGGGGACAGGGAAACTGAAGCTTTCTTT. Translation: CAGGDRETEAFF.

This clonotype was picked up many times. The genes are TRBV9 and TRBJ1-2, with D maybe TRBD1 (5 bases). Trimming removed 0 bases from V and 7 bases from J, with 10 bases in between. Germline V gives CDR1 SGDLS, CDR2 YYNGEE. The CDR3 runs 13 residues. CDR3 in amino acids: CASSVGGASGYTF. CDR3 nucleotide sequence: TGTGCCAGCAGCGTAGGCGGGGCAAGTGGCTACACCTTC. Full variable domain (outside the CDR3, taken from reference TRBV9 and TRBJ1-2): DSGVTQTPKHLITATGQRVTLRCSPRSGDLSVYWYQQSLDQGLQFLIQYYNGEERAKGNILERFSAQQFPDLHSELNLSSLELGDSALYFCASSVGGASGYTFGSGTRLTVV.

With regard to this clonotype: This may arise from a read error, as a much more abundant clone is one base away. The chain combines TRBV13 with TRBJ2-5, with D possibly being TRBD2 (7 bases). Germline CDR1 is PRHDT and CDR2 is FYEKMQ (reference sequence). The length of the CDR3 is 15 residues. Deletions cut 2 bases from V and 5 bases from J, with 15 bases between. The CDR3 nucleotides read TGTGCCAGCAGCTTACGGGGGGCGGTGAAGGAGACCCAGTACTTC. Residues: CASSLRGAVKETQYF.

This clonotype was observed a handful of times. The chain uses TRBV12-3 or TRBV12-4 and TRBJ1-1; 7 bases are a match to TRBD1. The CDR3 totals 14 residues. With V trimmed by 1 base and J by 6 bases, 5 bases remained unmatched. This chain's CDR3 is CASSLEGAFAEAFF. The CDR3 region has the DNA TGTGCCAGCAGTTTAGAGGGGGCTTTTGCTGAAGCTTTCTTT.

The sample holds many counts of this clonotype. This chain connects TRBV5-1 to TRBJ2-2; a possible D gene is TRBD1 (5 bases). V was cut by 7 bases and J by 1 base, with 14 bases left in between. The CDR3 is 15 amino acids. CDR1 and CDR2 from the germline V gene are SGHRS and YFSETQ. The CDR3 DNA reads TGCGCCAGCCGTAGACAGCTAGTGAACACCGGGGAGCTGTTTTTT. This encodes CASRRQLVNTGELFF.

This clonotype was seen repeatedly, ten times or more. The V call is TRBV20-1, the J call TRBJ2-3, with 7 bases aligning to TRBD2. This CDR3 comprises 14 residues. Germline loops: CDR1 DFQATT, CDR2 SNEGSKA (reference sequence). V gave up 3 bases and J gave up 1 base; unmatched junction bases: 4. DNA of the CDR3: TGCAGTGCTAGCGGGGGGAGACGCACAGATACGCAGTATTTT. Amino acids: CSASGGRRTDTQYF.

In this sample, this clonotype turned up a few times. CDR3 DNA sequence: TGTGCCAGCACCCACAGGGGGCAGGGCTATGGCTACACCTTC. Its protein product is CASTHRGQGYGYTF. The V call is TRBV11-2, the J call TRBJ1-2; 9 bases agree with TRBD1. CDR3 length: 14 residues. With 7 bases clipped from V and 4 bases from J, the junction kept 7 bases outside the gene matches. Germline CDR1 reads SGHAT; CDR2 reads FQNNGV.

This clonotype was picked up many times. This rearrangement joins TRBV6-5 to TRBJ2-1, with TRBD1 matching over 9 bases. Losses at the gene ends were 6 bases for V and 7 bases for J; bases not matched to a gene: 7. In germline, CDR1 is MNHEY, CDR2 SVGAGI. The CDR3 is 14 amino acids. The CDR3, as DNA: TGTGCCAGCAGAATGGGACAGGGCTGGAATGAGCAGTTCTTC. Its protein product is CASRMGQGWNEQFF.

This clonotype has at least ten counts. J is TRBJ2-5 and V is TRBV14; D is possibly TRBD1 (5 bases). Germline-derived CDR1 and CDR2 are SGHDN and FVKESK. The ends were cut back, 1 base at V and 0 bases at J, with 15 bases in the middle. This CDR3 comprises 17 residues. CDR3: CASSQAIGRVYQETQYF. CDR3 nucleotide sequence: TGTGCCAGCAGCCAAGCCATAGGCAGGGTCTACCAAGAGACCCAGTACTTC.

V is TRBV6-2 or TRBV6-3 and J is TRBJ1-5; 9 positions agree with TRBD1. Germline V lookup: CDR1 MNHEY, CDR2 SVGEGT. The CDR3 runs to 15 residues. V was clipped by 8 bases and J by 6 bases; unmatched bases: 11. DNA of the CDR3: TGTGCCAGCCGACCGACAGGGGGACTAATTCAGCCCCAGCATTTT. This gives the protein CASRPTGGLIQPQHF.

This clonotype was detected ten times or more. The chain is built from TRBV20-1 and TRBJ1-6; TRBD1 is a possible D gene (5 bases). The CDR3 extends over 16 amino acids. The V gene's germline CDR1 is DFQATT and CDR2 SNEGSKA (reference sequence). V gave up 4 bases and J gave up 0 bases, with 13 bases separating them. The CDR3 DNA reads TGCAGTGCTATCCTCGGGGGGAGCTCCTATAATTCACCCCTCCACTTT. Translating gives CSAILGGSSYNSPLHF.

The rearrangement links TRBV28 to TRBJ2-1; no clear D. The V and J ends lost 6 bases and 0 bases respectively, with 18 bases between them. The CDR3 has 17 amino acids. Germline loops: CDR1 MDHEN, CDR2 SYDVKM. CDR3 region: CASRVPTTTGSYNEQFF. In nucleotides, the CDR3 is TGTGCCAGCAGAGTCCCGACCACTACTGGCTCCTACAATGAGCAGTTCTTC.

The table lists this clonotype with a count of one. This may stem from a read error, because a much larger clone lies one nucleotide away. The chain combines TRBV2 with TRBJ1-5; 8 positions agree with TRBD1. Germline V gene lookup returns CDR1 SNHLY and CDR2 FYNNEI. The CDR3 length is 14 residues. J lost 2 bases, V lost 4 bases, and 1 base had no gene match. Here the CDR3 DNA reads TGTGCCAGCAGTGCGACAGGGGGCAATCAGCCCCAGCATTTT. It translates to CASSATGGNQPQHF.

This clonotype was seen a handful of times. The chain has TRBV19 and TRBJ1-1; no definite D call. V was trimmed by 6 bases and J by 0 bases, leaving 8 bases between them. This CDR3 is built from 13 residues. The V gene's germline CDR1 is LNHDA and CDR2 SQIVND (reference sequence). CDR3 sequence: CASSPSLNTEAFF. The CDR3 coding sequence is TGTGCCAGTAGCCCCAGCCTGAACACTGAAGCTTTCTTT.

This clonotype appeared a single time. The rearrangement joins TRBV20-1 to TRBJ1-4, with D unresolved. Germline CDR1 is DFQATT and CDR2 is SNEGSKA (reference sequence). The CDR3 spans 14 residues. Trimming took 2 bases from V and 8 from J, leaving 15 bases between them. The CDR3 coding sequence is TGCAGTGCTAGACACCAAGCCTTAGGCGAAAAACTGTTTTTT. This gives the protein CSARHQALGEKLFF.

The rearrangement uses TRBV10-1 and TRBJ2-1; D is ambiguous. The CDR3 extends over 13 amino acids. Germline V gene lookup returns CDR1 WNHNN and CDR2 SYGVQD (reference sequence). Trimming removed 3 bases at V and 4 bases at J, with 7 bases between. CDR3 region: CASSDALYNEQFF. DNA for the CDR3: TGCGCCAGCAGTGACGCTCTTTACAATGAGCAGTTCTTC.

In its sample, this clonotype was seen many times. The V call is TRBV5-1, the J call TRBJ2-1; no firm D call. Trimming removed 0 bases at V and 8 bases at J, with 12 bases between. The length of the CDR3 is 14 residues. The germline CDR1 and CDR2 sequences are SGHRS and YFSETQ. The CDR3 here is CASSLGHREDEQFF. Written as DNA, the CDR3 is TGCGCCAGCAGCTTGGGACACCGAGAGGATGAGCAGTTCTTC.

In its sample, this clonotype was seen many times. The rearrangement joins TRBV4-1 to TRBJ2-5; perhaps TRBD1 as D (5 bases). V lost 1 base to trimming and J lost 0 bases, with 12 bases between them. The CDR3 contains 16 residues. Per germline, CDR1 MGHRA and CDR2 YSYEKL. The CDR3 reads CASSQGSGRYQETQYF. The CDR3 region has the DNA TGCGCCAGCAGCCAAGGTTCAGGGCGGTACCAAGAGACCCAGTACTTC.

The chain uses TRBV7-8 and TRBJ2-2; D is possibly TRBD2 (5 bases). V shed 5 bases and J shed 4 bases, with 11 bases lying between them. Per the germline V gene, CDR1 is SGHVS and CDR2 is FQNEAQ. This CDR3 contains 14 residues. The CDR3 DNA reads TGTGCCAGCAGCGCCGGGGTTGCCACCGGGGAGCTGTTTTTT. Translation: CASSAGVATGELFF.

This clonotype showed up many times. J is TRBJ1-5 and V is TRBV12-3 or TRBV12-4; D not resolved. V was trimmed by 4 bases and J by 4 bases, leaving 11 bases between them. This CDR3 has 14 residues. The CDR3 reads CASSSLGRNQPQHF. The CDR3 nucleotides read TGTGCCAGCAGTTCTCTAGGGAGAAATCAGCCCCAGCATTTT.

This clonotype was recorded at least ten times. V gene TRBV24-1 combines with J gene TRBJ2-1, with 12 nucleotides matching TRBD2. The germline V gene encodes CDR1 KGHDR and CDR2 SFDVKD. Germline trimming cut 4 bases from V and 4 bases from J; bases unmatched to any gene: 4. The CDR3 is made up of 16 amino acids. The DNA of the CDR3 is TGTGCCACCAGTGAACAGACTAGCGGGGGATACAATGAGCAGTTCTTC. Protein sequence: CATSEQTSGGYNEQFF.

The sample holds many counts of this clonotype. The V call is TRBV12-3 or TRBV12-4, the J call TRBJ2-5; TRBD2 is a possible D gene (5 bases). Trimming took 5 bases from V and 3 from J, leaving 19 bases between them. The CDR3 is 16 residues long. CDR3 protein: CASSEAGAVREETQYF. In DNA, the CDR3 is TGTGCCAGCAGTGAGGCGGGCGCCGTGAGGGAAGAGACCCAGTACTTC.